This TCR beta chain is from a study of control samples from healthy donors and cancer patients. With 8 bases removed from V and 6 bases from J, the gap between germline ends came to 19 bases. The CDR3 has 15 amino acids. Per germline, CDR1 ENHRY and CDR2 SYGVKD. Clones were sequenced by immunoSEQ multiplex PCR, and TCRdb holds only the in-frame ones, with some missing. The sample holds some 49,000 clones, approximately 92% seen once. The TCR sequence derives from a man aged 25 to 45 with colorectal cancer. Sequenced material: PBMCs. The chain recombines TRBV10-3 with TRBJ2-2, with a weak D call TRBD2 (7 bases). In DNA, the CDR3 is TGTGCCATCGGGGGGGCGCCAGGGACCGCCGGGGAGCTGTTTTTT. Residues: CAIGGAPGTAGELFF.